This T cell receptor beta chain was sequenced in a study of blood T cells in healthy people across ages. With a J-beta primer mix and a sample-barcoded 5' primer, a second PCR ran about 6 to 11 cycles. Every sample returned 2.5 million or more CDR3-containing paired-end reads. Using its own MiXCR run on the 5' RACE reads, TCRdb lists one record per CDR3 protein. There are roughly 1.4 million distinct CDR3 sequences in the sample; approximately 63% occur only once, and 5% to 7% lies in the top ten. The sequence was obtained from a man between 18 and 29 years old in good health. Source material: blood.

The CDR3 DNA is TGCAGTGCTAGAGATCACCTAGCGGGCCACTCGAGCTCCTACGAGCAGTACTTC. Protein product: CSARDHLAGHSSSYEQYF. V and J are TRBV20-1 and TRBJ2-7; 8 positions agree with TRBD2. Germline CDR1 DFQATT, CDR2 SNEGSKA (reference sequence). V trimming: 0 bases; J trimming: 0 bases; junction bases outside the gene matches: 13. The CDR3 has 18 residues.